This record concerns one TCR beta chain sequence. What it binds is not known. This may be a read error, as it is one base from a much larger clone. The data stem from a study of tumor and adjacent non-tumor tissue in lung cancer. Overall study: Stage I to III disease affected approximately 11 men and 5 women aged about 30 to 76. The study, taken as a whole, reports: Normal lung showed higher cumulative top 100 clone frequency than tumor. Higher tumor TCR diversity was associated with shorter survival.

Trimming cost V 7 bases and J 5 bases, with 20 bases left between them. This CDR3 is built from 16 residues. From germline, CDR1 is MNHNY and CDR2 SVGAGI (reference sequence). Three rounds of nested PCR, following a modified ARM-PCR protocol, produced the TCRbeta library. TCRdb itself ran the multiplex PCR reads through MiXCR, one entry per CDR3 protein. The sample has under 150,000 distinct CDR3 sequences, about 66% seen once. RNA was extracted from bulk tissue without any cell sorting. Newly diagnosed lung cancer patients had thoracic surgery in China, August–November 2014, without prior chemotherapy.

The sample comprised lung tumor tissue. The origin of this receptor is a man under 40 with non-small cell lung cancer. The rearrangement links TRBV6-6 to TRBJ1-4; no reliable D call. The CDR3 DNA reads TGTGCCAGCACCAAACACGTGCCGGAAGGCAATGAAAAACTGTTTTTT. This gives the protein CASTKHVPEGNEKLFF.